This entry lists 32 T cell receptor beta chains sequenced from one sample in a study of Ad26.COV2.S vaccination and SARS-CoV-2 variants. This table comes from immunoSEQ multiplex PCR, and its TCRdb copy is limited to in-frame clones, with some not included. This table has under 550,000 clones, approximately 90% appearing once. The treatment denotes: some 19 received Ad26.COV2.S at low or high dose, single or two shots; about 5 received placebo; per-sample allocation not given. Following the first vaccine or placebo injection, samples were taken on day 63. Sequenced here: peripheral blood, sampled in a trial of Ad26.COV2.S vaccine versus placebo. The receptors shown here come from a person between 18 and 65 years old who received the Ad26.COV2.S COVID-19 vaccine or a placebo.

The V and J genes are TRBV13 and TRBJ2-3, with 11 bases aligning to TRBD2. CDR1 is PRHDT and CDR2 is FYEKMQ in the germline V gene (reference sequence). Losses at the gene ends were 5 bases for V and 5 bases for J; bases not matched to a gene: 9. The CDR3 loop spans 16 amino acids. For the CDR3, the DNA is TGTGCCAGCAGCGTAGCGGGGGGGCCTACGAGAGATACGCAGTATTTT. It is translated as CASSVAGGPTRDTQYF.

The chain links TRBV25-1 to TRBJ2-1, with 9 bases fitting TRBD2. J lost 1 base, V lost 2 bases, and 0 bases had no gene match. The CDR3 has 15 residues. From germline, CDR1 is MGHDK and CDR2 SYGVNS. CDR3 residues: CASSELAGSYNEQFF. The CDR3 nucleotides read TGTGCCAGCAGTGAACTAGCGGGGTCCTACAATGAGCAGTTCTTC.

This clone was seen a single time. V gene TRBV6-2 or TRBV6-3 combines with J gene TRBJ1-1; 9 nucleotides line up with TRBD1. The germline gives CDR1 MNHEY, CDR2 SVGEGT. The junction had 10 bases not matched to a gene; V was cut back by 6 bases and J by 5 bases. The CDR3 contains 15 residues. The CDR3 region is CASSRKTGGETEAFF. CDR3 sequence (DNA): TGTGCCAGCAGCCGAAAAACAGGGGGCGAAACTGAAGCTTTCTTT.

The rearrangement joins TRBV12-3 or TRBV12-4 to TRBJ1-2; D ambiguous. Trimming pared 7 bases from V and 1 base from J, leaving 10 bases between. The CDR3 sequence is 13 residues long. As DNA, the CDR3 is TGTGCCAGCAACCCGGGATTTAACTATGGCTACACCTTC. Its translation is CASNPGFNYGYTF.

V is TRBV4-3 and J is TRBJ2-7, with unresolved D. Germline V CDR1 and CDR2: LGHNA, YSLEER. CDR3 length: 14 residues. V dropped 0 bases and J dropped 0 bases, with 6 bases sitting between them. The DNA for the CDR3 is TGCGCCAGCAGCCAAGAGAAAGTCTCCTACGAGCAGTACTTC. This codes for CASSQEKVSYEQYF.

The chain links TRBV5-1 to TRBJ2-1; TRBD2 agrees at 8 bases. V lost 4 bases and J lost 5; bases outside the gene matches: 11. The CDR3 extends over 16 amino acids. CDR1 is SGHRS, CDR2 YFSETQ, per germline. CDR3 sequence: CASSTLPSGRNNEQFF. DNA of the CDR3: TGCGCCAGCAGCACCCTTCCTAGCGGGCGCAACAATGAGCAGTTCTTC.

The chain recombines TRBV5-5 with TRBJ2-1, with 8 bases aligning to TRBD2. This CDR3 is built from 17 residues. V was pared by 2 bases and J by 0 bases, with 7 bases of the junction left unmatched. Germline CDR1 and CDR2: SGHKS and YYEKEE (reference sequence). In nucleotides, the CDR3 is TGTGCCAGCAGCTTCGAACCCGGGACTAGCTCCTACAATGAGCAGTTCTTC. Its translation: CASSFEPGTSSYNEQFF. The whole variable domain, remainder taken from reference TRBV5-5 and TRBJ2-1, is DAGVTQSPTHLIKTRGQQVTLRCSPISGHKSVSWYQQVLGQGPQFIFQYYEKEERGRGNFPDRFSARQFPNYSSELNVNALLLGDSALYLCASSFEPGTSSYNEQFFGPGTRLTVL.

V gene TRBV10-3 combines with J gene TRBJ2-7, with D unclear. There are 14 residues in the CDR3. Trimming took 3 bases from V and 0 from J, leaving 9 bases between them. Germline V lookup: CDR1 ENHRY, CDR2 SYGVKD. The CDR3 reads CAISDTQNSYEQYF. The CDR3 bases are TGTGCCATCAGTGACACCCAAAACTCCTACGAGCAGTACTTC.

The CDR3 here is CASSLIAGSYEQYF. The CDR3 DNA reads as TGTGCCAGCAGCTTAATCGCAGGCTCCTACGAGCAGTACTTC. The chain joins TRBV7-3 to TRBJ2-7, with D uncertain. Per germline, CDR1 SGHTA and CDR2 FQGTGA. Trimming removed 1 base from V and 0 bases from J, with 7 bases in between. The CDR3 has 14 amino acids.

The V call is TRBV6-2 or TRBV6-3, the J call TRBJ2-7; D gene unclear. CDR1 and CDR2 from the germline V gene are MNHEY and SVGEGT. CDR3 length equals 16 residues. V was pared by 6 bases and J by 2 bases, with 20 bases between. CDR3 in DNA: TGTGCCAGCAGCCCCTTTCCCGGCGGTAGTCCCTACGAGCAGTACTTC. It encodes CASSPFPGGSPYEQYF.

CDR3: CASSPPTGGGSYNEQFF. The CDR3, as DNA: TGTGCCAGCTCACCACCGACGGGAGGGGGCTCCTACAATGAGCAGTTCTTC. This rearrangement joins TRBV18 to TRBJ2-1; 8 nucleotides align to TRBD2. The junction had 4 bases not matched to a gene; V was cut back by 0 bases and J by 0 bases. Germline assignment: CDR1 KGHSH and CDR2 LQKENI. The CDR3 has 17 residues.

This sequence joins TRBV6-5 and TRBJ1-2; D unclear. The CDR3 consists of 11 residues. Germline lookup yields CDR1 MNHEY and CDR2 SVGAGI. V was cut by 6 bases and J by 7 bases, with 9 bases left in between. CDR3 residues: CASSHPGGYTF. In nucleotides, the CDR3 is TGTGCCAGCAGCCACCCGGGTGGCTACACCTTC.

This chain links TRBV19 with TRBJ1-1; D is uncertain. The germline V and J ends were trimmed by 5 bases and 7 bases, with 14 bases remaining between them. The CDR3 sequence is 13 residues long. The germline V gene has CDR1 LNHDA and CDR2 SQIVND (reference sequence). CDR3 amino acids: CASSPGRGSEAFF. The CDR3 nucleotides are TGTGCCAGTAGTCCCGGTCGTGGGAGTGAAGCTTTCTTT. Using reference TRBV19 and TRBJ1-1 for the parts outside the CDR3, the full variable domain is DGGITQSPKYLFRKEGQNVTLSCEQNLNHDAMYWYRQDPGQGLRLIYYSQIVNDFQKGDIAEGYSVSREKKESFPLTVTSAQKNPTAFYLCASSPGRGSEAFFGQGTRLTVV.

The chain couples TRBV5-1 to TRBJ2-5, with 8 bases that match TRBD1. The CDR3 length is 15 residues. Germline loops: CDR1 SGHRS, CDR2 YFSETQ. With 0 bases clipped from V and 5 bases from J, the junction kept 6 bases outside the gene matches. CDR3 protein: CASSLGTGNAETQYF. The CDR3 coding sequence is TGCGCCAGCAGCTTGGGGACAGGGAATGCGGAGACCCAGTACTTC.

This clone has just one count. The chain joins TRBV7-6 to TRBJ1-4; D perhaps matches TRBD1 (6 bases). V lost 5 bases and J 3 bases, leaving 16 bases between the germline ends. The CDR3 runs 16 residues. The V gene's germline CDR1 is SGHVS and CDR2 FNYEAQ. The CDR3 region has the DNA TGTGCCAGCAGCCCAGGACGGGGGGCGGCTAATGAAAAACTGTTTTTT. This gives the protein CASSPGRGAANEKLFF.

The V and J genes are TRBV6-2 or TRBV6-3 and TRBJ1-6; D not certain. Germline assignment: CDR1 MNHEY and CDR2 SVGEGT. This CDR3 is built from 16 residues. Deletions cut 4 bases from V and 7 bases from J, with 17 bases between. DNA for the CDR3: TGTGCCAGCAGTTCACTCGTTACCAGAACAAATTCACCCCTCCACTTT. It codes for CASSSLVTRTNSPLHF.

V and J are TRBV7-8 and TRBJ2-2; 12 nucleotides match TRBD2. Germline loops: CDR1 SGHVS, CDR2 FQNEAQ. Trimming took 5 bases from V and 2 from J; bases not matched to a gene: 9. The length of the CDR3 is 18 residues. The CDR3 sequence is CASSQTSGGVFNTGELFF. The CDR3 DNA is TGTGCCAGCAGCCAGACTAGCGGGGGCGTCTTTAACACCGGGGAGCTGTTTTTT.

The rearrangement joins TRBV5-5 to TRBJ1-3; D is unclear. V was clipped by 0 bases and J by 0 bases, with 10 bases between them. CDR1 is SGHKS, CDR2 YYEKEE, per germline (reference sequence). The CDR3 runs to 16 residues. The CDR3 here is CASSLAYAGSGNTIYF. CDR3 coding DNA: TGTGCCAGCAGCTTGGCCTACGCCGGCTCTGGAAACACCATATATTTT.

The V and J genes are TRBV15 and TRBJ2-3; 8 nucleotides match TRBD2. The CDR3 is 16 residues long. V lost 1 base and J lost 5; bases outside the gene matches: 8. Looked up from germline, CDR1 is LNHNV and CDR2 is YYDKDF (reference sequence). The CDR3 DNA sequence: TGTGCCACCAGCAGAGGGGGGCGGGGGGCCGGAGATACGCAGTATTTT. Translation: CATSRGGRGAGDTQYF.

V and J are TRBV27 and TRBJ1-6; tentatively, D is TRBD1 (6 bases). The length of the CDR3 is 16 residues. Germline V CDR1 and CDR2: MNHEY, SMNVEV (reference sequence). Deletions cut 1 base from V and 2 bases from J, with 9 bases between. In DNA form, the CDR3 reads TGTGCCAGCAGTTTATTGAGGGGGACCTATAATTCACCCCTCCACTTT. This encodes CASSLLRGTYNSPLHF.

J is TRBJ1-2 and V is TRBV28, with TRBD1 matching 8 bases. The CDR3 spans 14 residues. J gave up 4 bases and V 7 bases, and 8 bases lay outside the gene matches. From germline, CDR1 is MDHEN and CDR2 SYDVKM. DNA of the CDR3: TGTGCCAGCACCCAGGGGGCAGATCTCTATGGCTACACCTTC. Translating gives CASTQGADLYGYTF.

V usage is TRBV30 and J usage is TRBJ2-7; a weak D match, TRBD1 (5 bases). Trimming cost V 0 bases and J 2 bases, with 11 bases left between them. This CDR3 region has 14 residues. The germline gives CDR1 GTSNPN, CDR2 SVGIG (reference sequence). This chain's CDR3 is CAWSVHRTTYEQYF. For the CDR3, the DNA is TGTGCCTGGAGTGTTCACCGGACAACCTACGAGCAGTACTTC.

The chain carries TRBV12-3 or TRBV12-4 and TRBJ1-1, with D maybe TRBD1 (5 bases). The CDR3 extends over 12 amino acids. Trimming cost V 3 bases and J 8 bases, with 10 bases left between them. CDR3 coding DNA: TGTGCCAGCAGTTTTGGGGCAGGGGAAGCTTTCTTT. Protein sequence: CASSFGAGEAFF.

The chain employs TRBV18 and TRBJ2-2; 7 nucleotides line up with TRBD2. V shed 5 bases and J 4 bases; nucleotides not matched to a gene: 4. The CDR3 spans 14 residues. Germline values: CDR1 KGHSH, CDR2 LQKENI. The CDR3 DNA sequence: TGTGCCAGCTCAGCGTCGGGGGGCACCGGGGAGCTGTTTTTT. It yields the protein CASSASGGTGELFF.

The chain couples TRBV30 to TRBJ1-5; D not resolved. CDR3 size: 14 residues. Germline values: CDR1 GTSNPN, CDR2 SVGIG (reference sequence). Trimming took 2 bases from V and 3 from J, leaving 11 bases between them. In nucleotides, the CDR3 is TGTGCCTGGAGTAACAGTGTAGTCAATCAGCCCCAGCATTTT. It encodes CAWSNSVVNQPQHF.

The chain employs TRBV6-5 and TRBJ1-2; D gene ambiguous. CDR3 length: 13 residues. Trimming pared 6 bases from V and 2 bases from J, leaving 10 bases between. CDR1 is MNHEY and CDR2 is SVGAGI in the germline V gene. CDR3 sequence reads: CASRTTLNYGYTF. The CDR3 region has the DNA TGTGCCAGCAGGACAACACTAAACTATGGCTACACCTTC.

The CDR3: CASSDTGRSSYEQYF. CDR3 nucleotides: TGTGCCAGCAGCGACACAGGGAGGAGCTCCTACGAGCAGTACTTC. The chain joins TRBV11-2 to TRBJ2-7; tentatively, D is TRBD1 or TRBD2 (6 bases each). The germline V gene has CDR1 SGHAT and CDR2 FQNNGV. This CDR3 is built from 15 residues. V was clipped by 5 bases and J by 0 bases, with 14 bases between them.

The CDR3 reads CASSLPPGGGDNSPLHF. In DNA, the CDR3 is TGTGCCAGCAGCTTACCCCCCGGGGGTGGCGATAATTCACCCCTCCACTTT. The rearrangement links TRBV7-9 to TRBJ1-6; weak D call: TRBD1 (5 bases). The V and J ends lost 2 bases and 5 bases respectively, with 16 bases between them. CDR1 and CDR2 from the germline V gene are SEHNR and FQNEAQ (reference sequence). This CDR3 is built from 17 residues.

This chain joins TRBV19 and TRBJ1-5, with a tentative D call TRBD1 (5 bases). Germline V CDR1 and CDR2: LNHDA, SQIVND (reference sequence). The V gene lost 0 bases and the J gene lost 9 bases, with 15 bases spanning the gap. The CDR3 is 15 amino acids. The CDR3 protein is CASSIDRGALRPQHF. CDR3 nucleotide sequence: TGTGCCAGTAGTATAGATCGAGGGGCGTTGAGGCCCCAGCATTTT.

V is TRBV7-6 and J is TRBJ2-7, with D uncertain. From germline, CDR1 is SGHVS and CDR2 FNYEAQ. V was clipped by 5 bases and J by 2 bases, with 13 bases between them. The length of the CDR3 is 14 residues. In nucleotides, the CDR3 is TGTGCCAGCAGCCTTGAGGCCCGCCCCTACGAGCAGTACTTC. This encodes CASSLEARPYEQYF.

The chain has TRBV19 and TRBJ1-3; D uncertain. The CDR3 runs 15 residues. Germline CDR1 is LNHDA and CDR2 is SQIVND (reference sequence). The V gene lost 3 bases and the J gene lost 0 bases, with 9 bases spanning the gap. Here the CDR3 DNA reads TGTGCCAGTAGTATGTTCAGCCGCTCTGGAAACACCATATATTTT. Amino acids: CASSMFSRSGNTIYF.

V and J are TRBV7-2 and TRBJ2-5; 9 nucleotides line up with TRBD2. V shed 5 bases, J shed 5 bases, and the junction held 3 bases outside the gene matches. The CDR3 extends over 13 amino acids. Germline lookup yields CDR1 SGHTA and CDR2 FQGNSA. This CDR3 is CASSPAGGETQYF. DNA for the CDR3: TGTGCCAGCAGCCCCGCGGGGGGGGAGACCCAGTACTTC.